The T cell receptor beta chain described here comes from a study of CD4 T cells in relation to SARS-CoV-2 and coronaviruses. As for the study in general: Median patient age was roughly 40 years, spanning 21 to 72 years.

Sorted naive or memory CD4+ cells met CEF peptides for 9 to 11 days. The CDR3 covers 16 residues. The germline CDR1 and CDR2 sequences are SGHVS and FQNEAQ. The trim removed 5 bases at V and 6 bases at J, leaving 14 bases unmatched. As regards this clone: As yet, its antigen is unknown.

The assay was immunoSEQ multiplex PCR, and TCRdb's table has in-frame clones only and misses some. The table has about 37,000 clones, about four fifths seen once. Material for sequencing was naive CD4+ T cells from PBMCs, cultured in vitro. Subset noted: naive CD4+ T cells isolated by negative enrichment. This clonotype originated in an adult with COVID-19. V gene TRBV7-8 combines with J gene TRBJ2-3; 7 nucleotides line up with TRBD2. The CDR3 DNA sequence: TGTGCCAGCAGCGGCGTCTCTCGCGGGAGTATGGATACGCAGTATTTT. As protein: CASSGVSRGSMDTQYF.